Presented here are 26 T cell receptor beta chains from one specimen sequenced in a study of T-cell reconstitution after alpha-beta-depleted transplantation in children. Preparation of the TCRbeta library used unique molecular identifiers. In TCRdb, the PCR reads were re-called with MiXCR into one record per CDR3 protein. The repertoire holds about 240,000 distinct CDR3 sequences, 12% seen once, with over 2% in the top ten. This specimen was PBMCs from the stem cell graft donor, taken from the stem cell graft. The receptors derive from a human donor who donated a stem cell graft to a child with acute lymphoblastic leukemia.

This clonotype was observed many times. The chain uses TRBV6-5 and TRBJ2-1; maybe TRBD2 (6 bases). This CDR3 region has 13 residues. The germline V and J ends were trimmed by 4 bases and 7 bases, with 11 bases remaining between them. In germline, CDR1 is MNHEY, CDR2 SVGAGI. The CDR3 DNA sequence: TGTGCCAGCAGTTTGGAGGGACGAAATGAGCAGTTCTTC. Protein: CASSLEGRNEQFF.

Details on this clonotype: This may be a read error: a much more frequent sequence differs by one nucleotide. The gene calls are TRBV10-3 and TRBJ2-7; D gene uncertain. The CDR3 is made up of 16 amino acids. The V end lost 4 bases, the J end lost 2 bases, and 18 bases lay between the germline ends. CDR1 and CDR2 from the germline V gene are ENHRY and SYGVKD. CDR3 loop: CAISGLGGVSAYEQYF. The CDR3, as DNA: TGTGCCATCAGTGGCCTCGGCGGAGTATCTGCCTACGAGCAGTACTTC.

There are many counts of this clonotype. The chain has TRBV7-8 and TRBJ1-6; D perhaps matches TRBD1 (6 bases). The CDR3 covers 15 residues. V dropped 4 bases and J dropped 8 bases, with 15 bases sitting between them. Looked up from germline, CDR1 is SGHVS and CDR2 is FQNEAQ. CDR3: CASSSTGMGYSPLHF. The CDR3 DNA is TGTGCCAGCAGCTCAACAGGGATGGGATATTCACCCCTCCACTTT. The entire variable domain, with the rest obtained from reference TRBV7-8 and TRBJ1-6, is as follows: GAGVSQSPRYKVAKRGQDVALRCDPISGHVSLFWYQQALGQGPEFLTYFQNEAQLDKSGLPSDRFFAERPEGSVSTLKIQRTQQEDSAVYLCASSSTGMGYSPLHFGNGTRLTVT.

This clonotype was found many times. The CDR3 sequence is CASILSGGVDTQYF. CDR3 in DNA: TGTGCCAGCATTCTTTCCGGGGGAGTGGATACGCAGTATTTT. The chain recombines TRBV2 with TRBJ2-3; D is possibly TRBD2 (6 bases). Trimming cost V 7 bases and J 6 bases, with 17 bases left between them. The CDR3 has 14 residues. The V gene's germline CDR1 is SNHLY and CDR2 FYNNEI.

This clonotype was counted ten times or more. The rearrangement uses TRBV11-2 and TRBJ2-3; D is unresolved. The CDR3 extends over 13 amino acids. Germline V gene lookup returns CDR1 SGHAT and CDR2 FQNNGV. V was pared by 5 bases and J by 0 bases, with 6 bases between. In DNA, the CDR3 is TGTGCCAGCAGCGCGCTGAGCACAGATACGCAGTATTTT. Translated, it gives CASSALSTDTQYF.

This clonotype was counted ten times or more. This chain uses TRBV9 with TRBJ1-1, with 7 bases lining up with TRBD1. V dropped 0 bases and J dropped 0; count of bases not matched to a gene: 5. The CDR3 runs to 16 residues. The V gene's germline CDR1 is SGDLS and CDR2 YYNGEE. CDR3 coding DNA: TGTGCCAGCAGCGTAGGTGGGGACAGTCTGAACACTGAAGCTTTCTTT. This codes for CASSVGGDSLNTEAFF.

This clonotype was detected ten times or more. This CDR3 is CASSQRTDSNQPQHF. The DNA for the CDR3 is TGTGCCAGCAGCCAAAGGACGGATAGCAATCAGCCCCAGCATTTT. J is TRBJ1-5 and V is TRBV7-2, with D unclear. Trimming took 5 bases from V and 0 from J, leaving 11 bases between them. The CDR3 covers 15 residues. Germline lookup yields CDR1 SGHTA and CDR2 FQGNSA.

This clonotype has just one count. The rearrangement joins TRBV7-9 to TRBJ2-7; D remains unclear. CDR1 and CDR2 (germline): SEHNR, FQNEAQ (reference sequence). The CDR3 spans 17 residues. V lost 5 bases and J lost 0, with 20 bases in between. The CDR3 DNA sequence: TGTGCCAGCAGCGCCGCCATCTCACAGTCCCCCTCCTACGAGCAGTACTTC. Its translation is CASSAAISQSPSYEQYF.

At least ten counts were recorded for this clonotype. The V gene is TRBV2, the J gene TRBJ1-5; 9 nucleotides agree with TRBD1. Germline lookup yields CDR1 SNHLY and CDR2 FYNNEI. J was trimmed by 0 bases and V by 2 bases; bases with no gene match: 8. CDR3 length: 18 amino acids. The CDR3 loop is CASSESSGQGYSNQPQHF. The CDR3 bases are TGTGCCAGCAGTGAATCGAGTGGACAGGGGTATAGCAATCAGCCCCAGCATTTT.

This clonotype was seen repeatedly, ten times or more. The chain combines TRBV28 with TRBJ2-3, with a weak D call TRBD1 (6 bases). Trimming shortened V by 6 bases and J by 2 bases, and 18 bases separated the two germline ends. The CDR3 is 16 residues long. Germline lookup yields CDR1 MDHEN and CDR2 SYDVKM. CDR3 bases: TGTGCCAGCAGCCCAGGACAGATGGGTGCCACAGATACGCAGTATTTT. Residues: CASSPGQMGATDTQYF.

This clonotype was seen only once. A much larger clone differs from this one at a single base, so this may be a read error. This chain joins TRBV12-3 or TRBV12-4 and TRBJ1-2; 7 positions match TRBD1. After removal of 11 bases from V and 4 bases from J, the junction contained 7 bases not matched to a gene. This CDR3 comprises 12 residues. The CDR3 DNA reads TGTGCCGGTACGACAGGGCCCTATGGCTACACCTTC. Amino acid sequence: CAGTTGPYGYTF.

V and J are TRBV20-1 and TRBJ2-7; 9 bases fit TRBD1. CDR3 size: 14 residues. CDR1 is DFQATT and CDR2 is SNEGSKA in the germline V gene (reference sequence). The V and J ends lost 0 bases and 5 bases, in that order; junction bases with no gene match: 5. The CDR3 bases are TGCAGTGCTAGAGAAAAGGACAGGGGCCACGAGCAGTACTTC. Translating gives CSAREKDRGHEQYF.

This clonotype was counted many times. The genes are TRBV5-1 and TRBJ1-1; the match to TRBD1 covers 8 bases. Germline V gene lookup returns CDR1 SGHRS and CDR2 YFSETQ. J was trimmed by 10 bases and V by 4 bases; bases with no gene match: 21. This CDR3 comprises 17 residues. The DNA of the CDR3 is TGCGCCAGCAGCCCCGATGGGGTAGGACAGGGTAGTTCGGGAGCTTTCTTT. Its protein is CASSPDGVGQGSSGAFF.

This clonotype came up many times. This chain links TRBV10-3 with TRBJ2-1; possibly TRBD2 for D (5 bases). The CDR3 has 15 amino acids. CDR1 ENHRY and CDR2 SYGVKD come from the germline V gene. Trimming shortened V by 6 bases and J by 0 bases, and 12 bases separated the two germline ends. The CDR3 DNA reads TGTGCCATCAGCGCGGGTTTAGACTCCTACAATGAGCAGTTCTTC. Translated: CAISAGLDSYNEQFF.

In this sample, this clonotype turned up many times. The chain joins TRBV12-3 or TRBV12-4 to TRBJ2-4, with 8 bases matching TRBD2. The trim removed 3 bases at V and 6 bases at J, leaving 7 bases unmatched. The CDR3 loop spans 15 amino acids. The CDR3 sequence: CASSLTGGRGNIQYF. DNA for the CDR3: TGTGCCAGCAGTTTGACGGGAGGGAGGGGAAACATTCAGTACTTC.

There are many counts of this clonotype. The chain recombines TRBV28 with TRBJ1-1; the D gene is possibly TRBD1 (5 bases). The CDR3 totals 15 residues. Germline loops: CDR1 MDHEN, CDR2 SYDVKM. V lost 5 bases and J 3 bases, leaving 16 bases between the germline ends. Written as DNA, the CDR3 is TGTGCCAGCAGTCCCCCAGGGAGGGTGCACACTGAAGCTTTCTTT. Protein product: CASSPPGRVHTEAFF.

This clonotype was detected ten times or more. The DNA for the CDR3 is TGTGCCAGCGGGACAGGGATGGACAATGAGCAGTTCTTC. It yields the protein CASGTGMDNEQFF. The rearrangement joins TRBV12-3 or TRBV12-4 to TRBJ2-1; 9 positions agree with TRBD1. V shed 8 bases, J shed 5 bases, and the junction held 4 bases outside the gene matches. CDR3 length: 13 amino acids.

With regard to this clonotype: An end of the junction does not agree with germline; a read error may underlie this. The gene calls are TRBV6-4 and TRBJ2-7, with no clear D. The CDR3 is 11 amino acids. Per the germline V gene, CDR1 is MRHNA and CDR2 is SNTAGT. This chain's CDR3 is CASSDLRAPYF. CDR3 DNA sequence: TGTGCCAGCAGTGACCTTCGGGCTCCCTATTTC.

This clonotype came up many times. This chain connects TRBV4-3 to TRBJ2-7; no firm D call. The ends were cut back, 4 bases at V and 3 bases at J, with 13 bases in the middle. This CDR3 is built from 14 residues. CDR1 and CDR2 from the germline V gene are LGHNA and YSLEER. Here the CDR3 reads CASSRYRGNYEQYF. DNA for the CDR3: TGCGCCAGCAGCCGCTACCGTGGGAACTACGAGCAGTACTTC.

This clonotype appeared many times. The chain has TRBV12-5 and TRBJ1-2; possible D gene TRBD1, 6 bases. The germline CDR1 and CDR2 sequences are LGHNT and FRNRAP. V lost 0 bases and J 7 bases, leaving 15 bases between the germline ends. The CDR3 length is 15 residues. The CDR3 region is CASGLVGQGIRGYTF. The CDR3, as DNA: TGTGCTAGTGGTTTGGTAGGTCAGGGGATCCGTGGCTACACCTTC.

This clonotype appeared many times. The rearrangement links TRBV28 to TRBJ2-7; 12 bases fit TRBD1. J gave up 6 bases and V 6 bases, and 9 bases lay outside the gene matches. The CDR3 is made up of 15 amino acids. Looked up from germline, CDR1 is MDHEN and CDR2 is SYDVKM. Written as DNA, the CDR3 is TGTGCCAGCAGAGCTCCGGGACAGGGGGCTAGCGAGCAGTACTTC. Residues: CASRAPGQGASEQYF.

Many counts were recorded for this clonotype. V usage is TRBV20-1 and J usage is TRBJ2-5; D possibly corresponds to TRBD2 (5 bases). V lost 6 bases and J 3 bases, leaving 17 bases between the germline ends. CDR1 and CDR2 (germline): DFQATT, SNEGSKA (reference sequence). This CDR3 is 14 amino acids long. Written as DNA, the CDR3 is TGCAGTGCCAAAGCCGGACCGGGGAAAGAGACCCAGTACTTC. Its protein is CSAKAGPGKETQYF.

This clonotype was observed many times. The chain employs TRBV9 and TRBJ1-4; 7 nucleotides agree with TRBD1. The V gene's germline CDR1 is SGDLS and CDR2 YYNGEE. The CDR3 sequence is 14 residues long. V lost 4 bases to trimming and J lost 8 bases; unmatched junction nucleotides: 8. CDR3 protein: CASSRYEGAEKLFF. CDR3 nucleotides: TGTGCCAGCAGCAGGTATGAGGGGGCCGAAAAACTGTTTTTT.

To note about this clonotype: This clone may be a read error of a much larger clone one base away. V is TRBV6-6 and J is TRBJ1-5; D remains ambiguous. The CDR3 spans 12 residues. From germline, CDR1 is MNHNY and CDR2 SVGAGI (reference sequence). CDR3 sequence reads: CTSSPGPQPQHF. CDR3 bases: TGTACCAGCAGTCCCGGGCCTCAGCCCCAGCATTTT.

This clonotype was seen at least ten times. For the CDR3, the DNA is TGCAGCGTTGGTGGGACCGCGGTTGAGCAGTTCTTC. Residues: CSVGGTAVEQFF. The rearrangement uses TRBV29-1 and TRBJ2-1, with D perhaps given as TRBD1 or TRBD2 (5 bases each). The germline CDR1 and CDR2 sequences are SQVTM and ANQGSEA. V lost 4 bases and J lost 9, with 13 bases in between. The CDR3 has 12 residues.

This clonotype appeared many times. J is TRBJ2-5 and V is TRBV3-1; TRBD1 matches 7 bases. The CDR3 is 17 amino acids. CDR1 is LGHDT and CDR2 is YNNKEL in the germline V gene (reference sequence). Germline trimming cut 1 base from V and 2 bases from J; bases unmatched to any gene: 10. CDR3 DNA: TGTGCCAGCAGCCAAGCCTACGGGACAGTCTCTCAAGAGACCCAGTACTTC. Its protein is CASSQAYGTVSQETQYF.